Following are 25 T cell receptor beta chains from one sample sequenced in a study of identical twins (dated by TCRdb to about 2016). Library creation used 5' RACE. The listed sequencing device is Illumina HiSeq 2000. Starting from the raw public reads, TCRdb applied fastp trimming at Q25, assembled clones with MiXCR and retained in-frame beta chains. Merged by CDR3 protein, the rows form single entries marked with the most common genes and DNA. Within this sample are about 700,000 distinct CDR3 sequences, with roughly 6% of them counted one time only. About 1.8% of the sample comes from the top ten. What was sequenced was naive T cells sorted from blood. The sample's cell subset or site label is to be understood as: cells isolated with a human naive T-cell isolation kit. The receptor source for this set is a man between 18 and 29 years old in good health.

The rearrangement links TRBV3-1 to TRBJ1-2, with D perhaps matching TRBD1 (6 bases). CDR1 is LGHDT and CDR2 is YNNKEL in the germline V gene (reference sequence). Trimming left V 6 bases short and J 8 bases short, with 16 bases between. The CDR3 length is 13 residues. CDR3: CASSRPGDGGYTF. The CDR3, as DNA: TGTGCCAGCAGTCGCCCAGGGGATGGAGGCTACACCTTC.

V usage is TRBV7-8 and J usage is TRBJ2-1; 8 nucleotides match TRBD2. The CDR3 runs to 17 residues. Germline CDR1 SGHVS, CDR2 FQNEAQ. The junction had 13 bases not matched to a gene; V was cut back by 2 bases and J by 7 bases. The CDR3, as DNA: TGTGCCAGCAGCTTAAGTTCTCCAAGCGGGAGTAGGAATGAGCAGTTCTTC. This translates into CASSLSSPSGSRNEQFF.

There are a few counts of this clonotype. This chain joins TRBV19 and TRBJ1-5, with a weak D call TRBD1 (5 bases). Germline CDR1 is LNHDA and CDR2 is SQIVND (reference sequence). This CDR3 is built from 14 residues. Trimming left V 4 bases short and J 9 bases short, with 16 bases between. The CDR3 loop is CASSTPGLLGPQHF. The CDR3 DNA reads as TGTGCCAGTAGTACCCCGGGACTACTCGGGCCCCAGCATTTT.

This clonotype has only a few counts. The chain combines TRBV10-3 with TRBJ1-1; weak D call: TRBD1 (5 bases). This CDR3 has 14 residues. V lost 6 bases and J 5 bases, leaving 16 bases between the germline ends. Germline loops: CDR1 ENHRY, CDR2 SYGVKD. CDR3 in amino acids: CAISSGTGRTEAFF. DNA for the CDR3: TGTGCCATCAGCTCCGGGACGGGTAGGACTGAAGCTTTCTTT.

This clonotype was seen repeatedly, ten times or more. The gene calls are TRBV10-3 and TRBJ2-1; 7 nucleotides agree with TRBD2. The germline gives CDR1 ENHRY, CDR2 SYGVKD. The CDR3 has 14 amino acids. V was pared by 6 bases and J by 2 bases, with 4 bases of the junction left unmatched. The chain's CDR3 is CAIRGAGTYNEQFF. The CDR3 region has the DNA TGTGCCATCAGAGGAGCGGGAACCTACAATGAGCAGTTCTTC.

At least ten counts were recorded for this clonotype. The chain couples TRBV7-7 to TRBJ2-5; 9 bases map to TRBD2. This CDR3 comprises 15 residues. Unmatched junction bases numbered 7, after V lost 5 bases and J lost 3 bases. Germline CDR1 and CDR2: SSHAT and FNYEAQ (reference sequence). CDR3 in DNA: TGTGCCAGCAGCCTATCTATAGCGGGAGAAGAGACCCAGTACTTC. Its translation: CASSLSIAGEETQYF.

This clonotype was observed a handful of times. The rearrangement uses TRBV4-1 and TRBJ2-7; the D is unclear. CDR3 length: 13 amino acids. Trimming removed 0 bases at V and 7 bases at J, with 10 bases between. Germline V CDR1 and CDR2: MGHRA, YSYEKL. CDR3 residues: CASSQDPKDEQYV. CDR3 nucleotide sequence: TGCGCCAGCAGCCAAGACCCCAAAGATGAGCAGTACGTC.

A few counts support this clonotype. V gene TRBV29-1 combines with J gene TRBJ2-2; 7 nucleotides align to TRBD1. Trimming removed 5 bases from V and 4 bases from J; junction bases left unmatched: 4. The CDR3 has 13 amino acids. The V gene's germline CDR1 is SQVTM and CDR2 ANQGSEA. CDR3 sequence reads: CSVRQGSTGELFF. DNA of the CDR3: TGCAGCGTTAGACAGGGTAGCACCGGGGAGCTGTTTTTT.

This clonotype was seen only a few times. The chain employs TRBV9 and TRBJ2-1; possibly TRBD1 for D (6 bases). The V end was cut by 0 bases, the J end by 4 bases, with 8 bases between. The CDR3 contains 14 residues. Germline-derived CDR1 and CDR2 are SGDLS and YYNGEE. CDR3 protein: CASSVDREYNEQFF. CDR3 coding DNA: TGTGCCAGCAGCGTAGACAGGGAGTACAATGAGCAGTTCTTC.

The chain couples TRBV19 to TRBJ2-3; tentative D call: TRBD2 (6 bases). Germline V gene sequence: CDR1 LNHDA, CDR2 SQIVND (reference sequence). This CDR3 has 16 amino acids. The V end was cut by 5 bases, the J end by 1 base, with 16 bases between. DNA for the CDR3: TGTGCCAGTAGTCCCCAGCGGGTAAGCGGCACAGATACGCAGTATTTT. Translated: CASSPQRVSGTDTQYF.

This chain links TRBV7-9 with TRBJ1-4; 10 positions agree with TRBD1. The length of the CDR3 is 14 residues. Germline V CDR1 and CDR2: SEHNR, FQNEAQ (reference sequence). The V segment lost 4 bases and the J segment 8 bases; nucleotides outside the gene matches: 4. As DNA, the CDR3 is TGTGCCAGCAGCTCGACAGGGGGCTTCGAAAAACTGTTTTTT. Its protein product is CASSSTGGFEKLFF.

This clonotype was picked up many times. The gene calls are TRBV7-2 and TRBJ2-7, with 13 bases identical to TRBD2. This CDR3 region has 14 residues. J lost 9 bases, V lost 4 bases, and 6 bases had no gene match. Germline lookup yields CDR1 SGHTA and CDR2 FQGNSA. CDR3 nucleotide sequence: TGTGCCAGCAGCTCCCGGACTAGCGGGAGATGGCAGTACTTC. This gives the protein CASSSRTSGRWQYF. Looking up the rest from reference TRBV7-2 and TRBJ2-7 gives the full variable domain: GAGVSQSPSNKVTEKGKDVELRCDPISGHTALYWYRQSLGQGLEFLIYFQGNSAPDKSGLPSDRFSAERTGGSVSTLTIQRTQQEDSAVYLCASSSRTSGRWQYFGPGTRLTVT.

Many counts were recorded for this clonotype. This chain links TRBV5-1 with TRBJ2-1, with a tentative D call TRBD2 (6 bases). The germline V and J ends were trimmed by 3 bases and 6 bases, with 16 bases remaining between them. The CDR3 length is 15 residues. The germline CDR1 and CDR2 sequences are SGHRS and YFSETQ. CDR3 loop: CASSWRDSGVNEQFF. CDR3 sequence (DNA): TGCGCCAGCAGCTGGAGGGATTCCGGGGTCAATGAGCAGTTCTTC.

This clonotype was found many times. The chain couples TRBV6-5 to TRBJ2-3; D gene unclear. The length of the CDR3 is 16 residues. Germline assignment: CDR1 MNHEY and CDR2 SVGAGI. V shed 7 bases and J shed 0 bases, with 17 bases lying between them. CDR3 DNA: TGTGCCAGCACTACTCCCGCCAGGAGAAGCACAGATACGCAGTATTTT. This encodes CASTTPARRSTDTQYF.

This clonotype has a count of ten or more. V gene TRBV12-3 or TRBV12-4 combines with J gene TRBJ1-6; unclear D gene. This CDR3 has 15 residues. Trimming removed 1 base at V and 9 bases at J, with 13 bases between. CDR3 bases: TGTGCCAGCAGTTTAGGGCGGCGGCCTACTTCACCCCTCCACTTT. This translates into CASSLGRRPTSPLHF.

This clonotype was detected only a few times. V is TRBV7-2 and J is TRBJ2-3, with 9 bases aligning to TRBD1. The CDR3 has 17 residues. V lost 1 base to trimming and J lost 3 bases; unmatched junction nucleotides: 8. Germline CDR1 SGHTA, CDR2 FQGNSA. This CDR3 is CASSLGGQGTWTDTQYF. As DNA, the CDR3 is TGTGCCAGCAGCTTAGGGGGACAGGGAACATGGACAGATACGCAGTATTTT.

This clonotype appeared many times. One end of the junction is discordant with germline, which a read error may explain. The chain carries TRBV11-2 and TRBJ2-7, with D tentatively TRBD2 (5 bases). There are 14 residues in the CDR3. The germline V gene has CDR1 SGHAT and CDR2 FQNNGV. CDR3 region: CASSLPGLGPSRDF. CDR3 in DNA: TGTGCCAGCAGCTTACCCGGACTGGGCCCTAGTCGGGACTTC.

This clonotype was detected a few times. This chain connects TRBV25-1 to TRBJ2-7; D is undetermined. Germline loops: CDR1 MGHDK, CDR2 SYGVNS. The CDR3 loop spans 11 amino acids. V lost 6 bases to trimming and J lost 7 bases, with 10 bases between them. The CDR3 sequence: CASSPSKEQYF. The CDR3 DNA follows: TGTGCCAGCAGCCCGTCGAAAGAGCAGTACTTC.

This clonotype was counted only a few times. This rearrangement joins TRBV12-5 to TRBJ1-5; D perhaps matches TRBD1 (5 bases). The V end lost 4 bases, the J end lost 6 bases, and 7 bases lay between the germline ends. Germline lookup yields CDR1 LGHNT and CDR2 FRNRAP. CDR3 length: 12 residues. The CDR3 nucleotides are TGTGCTAGTGGTTGGGGGGGTCAGCCCCAGCATTTT. Its protein product is CASGWGGQPQHF.

The chain is built from TRBV11-2 and TRBJ1-1, with 7 positions matching TRBD1. Germline V gene data show CDR1 as SGHAT and CDR2 as FQNNGV. The CDR3 contains 13 residues. Trimming took 1 base from V and 10 from J; bases not matched to a gene: 6. DNA of the CDR3: TGTGCCAGCAGCTTAGCCGGACAGGTTCGAGCTTTCTTT. Amino acid sequence: CASSLAGQVRAFF. Filled out from reference TRBV11-2 and TRBJ1-1, the complete variable domain reads EAGVAQSPRYKIIEKRQSVAFWCNPISGHATLYWYQQILGQGPKLLIQFQNNGVVDDSQLPKDRFSAERLKGVDSTLKIQPAKLEDSAVYLCASSLAGQVRAFFGQGTRLTVV.

This clonotype was counted at least ten times. This chain links TRBV20-1 with TRBJ2-7; 8 nucleotides align to TRBD1. Germline V gene sequence: CDR1 DFQATT, CDR2 SNEGSKA (reference sequence). The CDR3 extends over 17 amino acids. V dropped 1 base and J dropped 1; count of bases not matched to a gene: 12. CDR3 protein: CSARVTGAFDISYEQYF. CDR3 DNA: TGCAGTGCTAGAGTGACAGGGGCATTCGATATATCCTACGAGCAGTACTTC.

On this clonotype itself: A much larger clone differs from this one at a single base, so this may be a read error. The genes are TRBV5-4 and TRBJ1-1; a weak D match, TRBD1 (5 bases). Trimming removed 9 bases at V and 8 bases at J, with 17 bases between. The CDR3 contains 12 residues. Germline V gene sequence: CDR1 SGHNT, CDR2 YYREEE (reference sequence). CDR3 coding DNA: TGTGCCAACAGAGTTGGGGGGGGGGAAGCTTTCTTT. It translates to CANRVGGGEAFF.

This clonotype has ten or more counts. The chain recombines TRBV12-3 or TRBV12-4 with TRBJ1-5, with D maybe TRBD1 (5 bases). The CDR3 has 16 residues. The V and J ends lost 0 bases and 6 bases respectively, with 15 bases between them. The CDR3 DNA reads as TGTGCCAGCAGTTTAGCCGGGCAGGGCGTGCGTCAGCCCCAGCATTTT. It translates to CASSLAGQGVRQPQHF.

Comment on this clonotype: One end of the junction does not line up with germline, which may come from a read error. The rearrangement joins TRBV7-2 to TRBJ2-7; 7 bases fit TRBD2. This CDR3 has 16 residues. The germline V gene has CDR1 SGHTA and CDR2 FQGNSA. The CDR3 region is CAGSLAGASGIYEQYF. DNA of the CDR3: TGTGCCGGCAGCTTAGCCGGGGCTAGCGGAATCTACGAGCAGTACTTC.

This rearrangement joins TRBV6-5 to TRBJ1-6; D not certain. CDR3 length equals 15 residues. The V and J ends lost 0 bases and 8 bases respectively, with 11 bases between them. Germline lookup yields CDR1 MNHEY and CDR2 SVGAGI. The CDR3 DNA follows: TGTGCCAGCAGTTACTCGGATAGGGTAGATTCACCCCTCCACTTT. Protein sequence: CASSYSDRVDSPLHF.